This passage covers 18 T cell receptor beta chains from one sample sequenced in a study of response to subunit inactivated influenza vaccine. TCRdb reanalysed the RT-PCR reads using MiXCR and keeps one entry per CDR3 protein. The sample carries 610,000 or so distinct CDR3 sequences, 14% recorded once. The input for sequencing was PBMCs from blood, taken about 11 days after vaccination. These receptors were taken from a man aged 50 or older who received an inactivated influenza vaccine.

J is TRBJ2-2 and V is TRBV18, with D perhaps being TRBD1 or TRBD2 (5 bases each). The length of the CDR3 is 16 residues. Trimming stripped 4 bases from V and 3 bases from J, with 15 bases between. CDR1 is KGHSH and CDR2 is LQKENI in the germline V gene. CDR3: CASSLDTGTYTGELFF. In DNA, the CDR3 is TGTGCCAGCTCACTCGATACCGGGACCTACACCGGGGAGCTGTTTTTT.

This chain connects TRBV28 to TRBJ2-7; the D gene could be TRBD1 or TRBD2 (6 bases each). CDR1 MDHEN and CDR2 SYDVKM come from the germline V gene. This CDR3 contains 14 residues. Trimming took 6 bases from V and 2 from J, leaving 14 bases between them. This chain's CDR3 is CASRWRGEPYEQYF. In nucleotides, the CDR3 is TGTGCCAGCAGGTGGAGGGGGGAGCCCTACGAGCAGTACTTC.

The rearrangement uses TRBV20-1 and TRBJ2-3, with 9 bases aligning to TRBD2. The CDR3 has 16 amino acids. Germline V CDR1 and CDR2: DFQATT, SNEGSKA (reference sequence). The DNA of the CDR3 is TGCAGCAACAGACTAGCGGAGATCCCGTCCCCAGATACGCAGTATTTT. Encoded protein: CSNRLAEIPSPDTQYF.

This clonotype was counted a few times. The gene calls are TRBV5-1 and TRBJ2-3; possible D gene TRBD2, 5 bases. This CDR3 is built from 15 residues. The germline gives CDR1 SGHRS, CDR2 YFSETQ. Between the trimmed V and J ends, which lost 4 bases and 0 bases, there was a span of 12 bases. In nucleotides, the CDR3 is TGCGCCAGCAGCCGGACTCCAGACAGCACAGATACGCAGTATTTT. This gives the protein CASSRTPDSTDTQYF.

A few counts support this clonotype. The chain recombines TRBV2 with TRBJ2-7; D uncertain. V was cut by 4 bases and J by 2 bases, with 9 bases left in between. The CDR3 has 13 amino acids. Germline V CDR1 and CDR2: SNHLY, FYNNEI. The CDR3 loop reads CASSVQLTYEQYF. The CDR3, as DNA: TGTGCCAGCAGTGTCCAGCTTACCTACGAGCAGTACTTC. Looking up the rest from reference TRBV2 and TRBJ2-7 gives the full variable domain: EPEVTQTPSHQVTQMGQEVILRCVPISNHLYFYWYRQILGQKVEFLVSFYNNEISEKSEIFDDQFSVERPDGSNFTLKIRSTKLEDSAMYFCASSVQLTYEQYFGPGTRLTVT.

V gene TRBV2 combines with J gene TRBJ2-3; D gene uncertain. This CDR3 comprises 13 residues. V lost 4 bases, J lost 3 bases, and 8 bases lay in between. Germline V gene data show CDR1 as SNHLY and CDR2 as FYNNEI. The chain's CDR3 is CASSAESTDTQYF. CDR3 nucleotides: TGTGCCAGCAGTGCCGAAAGTACAGATACGCAGTATTTT.

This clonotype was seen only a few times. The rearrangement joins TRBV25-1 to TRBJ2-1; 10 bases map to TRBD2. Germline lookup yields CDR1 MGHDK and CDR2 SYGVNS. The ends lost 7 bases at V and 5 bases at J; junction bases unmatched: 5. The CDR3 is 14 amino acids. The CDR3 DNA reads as TGTGCCAGCATGGGACTAGCGCAAAACAATGAGCAGTTCTTC. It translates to CASMGLAQNNEQFF.

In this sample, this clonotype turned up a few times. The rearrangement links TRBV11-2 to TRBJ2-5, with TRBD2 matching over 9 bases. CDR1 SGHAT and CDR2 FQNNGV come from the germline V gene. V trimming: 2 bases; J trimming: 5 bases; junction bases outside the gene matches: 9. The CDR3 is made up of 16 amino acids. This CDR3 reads CASSLIGAGGLETQYF. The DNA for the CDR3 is TGTGCCAGCAGCTTAATCGGAGCGGGGGGCCTGGAGACCCAGTACTTC. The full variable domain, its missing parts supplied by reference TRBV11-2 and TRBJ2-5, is EAGVAQSPRYKIIEKRQSVAFWCNPISGHATLYWYQQILGQGPKLLIQFQNNGVVDDSQLPKDRFSAERLKGVDSTLKIQPAKLEDSAVYLCASSLIGAGGLETQYFGPGTRLLVL.

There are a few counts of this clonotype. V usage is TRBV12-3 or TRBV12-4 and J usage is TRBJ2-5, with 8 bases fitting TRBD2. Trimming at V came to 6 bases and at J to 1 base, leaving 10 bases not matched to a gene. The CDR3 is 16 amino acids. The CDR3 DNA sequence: TGTGCCAGCAGCCCGTGGGGTAGCGGGGTCCAAGAGACCCAGTACTTC. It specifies CASSPWGSGVQETQYF.

CDR3 residues: CASRREANYGYTF. CDR3 DNA: TGTGCCAGCAGGCGGGAGGCGAACTATGGCTACACCTTC. The gene calls are TRBV12-3 or TRBV12-4 and TRBJ1-2; D is ambiguous. CDR3 length: 13 amino acids. V was pared by 6 bases and J by 2 bases, with 10 bases between.

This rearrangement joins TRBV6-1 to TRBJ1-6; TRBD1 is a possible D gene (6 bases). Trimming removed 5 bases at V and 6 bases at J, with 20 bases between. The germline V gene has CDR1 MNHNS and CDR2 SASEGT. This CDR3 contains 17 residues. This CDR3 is CASSRRRWTAPNSPLHF. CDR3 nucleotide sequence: TGTGCCAGCAGTCGCCGACGATGGACAGCACCTAATTCACCCCTCCACTTT.

CDR3 in amino acids: CASRDGTTGEQFF. The DNA for the CDR3 is TGCGCCAGCAGGGATGGGACTACAGGGGAGCAGTTCTTC. The V call is TRBV10-2, the J call TRBJ2-1; TRBD2 might be the D (7 bases). This CDR3 is 13 amino acids long. V lost 6 bases to trimming and J lost 10 bases, with 16 bases between them. CDR1 is WSHSY, CDR2 SAAADI, per germline.

The CDR3 loop reads CASSSTDRAYGYTF. CDR3 coding DNA: TGCGCCAGCAGTTCCACAGACAGGGCCTATGGCTACACCTTC. The chain couples TRBV5-1 to TRBJ1-2, with TRBD1 matching over 7 bases. V gave up 5 bases and J gave up 4 bases; unmatched junction bases: 8. The CDR3 loop spans 14 amino acids. The germline V gene has CDR1 SGHRS and CDR2 YFSETQ.

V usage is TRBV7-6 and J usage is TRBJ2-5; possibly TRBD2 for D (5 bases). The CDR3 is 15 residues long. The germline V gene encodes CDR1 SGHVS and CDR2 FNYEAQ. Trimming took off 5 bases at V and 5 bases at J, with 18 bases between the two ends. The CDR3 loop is CASSPHRGSDETQYF. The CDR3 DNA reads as TGTGCCAGCAGCCCCCACCGAGGTAGCGATGAGACCCAGTACTTC. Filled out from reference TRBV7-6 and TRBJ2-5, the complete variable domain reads GAGVSQSPRYKVTKRGQDVALRCDPISGHVSLYWYRQALGQGPEFLTYFNYEAQQDKSGLPNDRFSAERPEGSISTLTIQRTEQRDSAMYRCASSPHRGSDETQYFGPGTRLLVL.

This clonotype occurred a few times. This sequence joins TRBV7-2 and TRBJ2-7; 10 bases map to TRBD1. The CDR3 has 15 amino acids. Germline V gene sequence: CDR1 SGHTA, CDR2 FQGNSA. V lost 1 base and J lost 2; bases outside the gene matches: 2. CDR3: CASSLDGTGAYEQYF. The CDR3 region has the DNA TGTGCCAGCAGCTTAGACGGGACAGGGGCCTACGAGCAGTACTTC.

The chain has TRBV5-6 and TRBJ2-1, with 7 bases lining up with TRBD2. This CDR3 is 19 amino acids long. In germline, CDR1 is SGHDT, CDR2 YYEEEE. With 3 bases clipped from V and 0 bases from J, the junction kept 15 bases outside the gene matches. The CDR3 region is CASSSPRLARPLSYNEQFF. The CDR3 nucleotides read TGTGCCAGCAGCTCCCCAAGACTAGCCCGACCCCTCTCCTACAATGAGCAGTTCTTC.

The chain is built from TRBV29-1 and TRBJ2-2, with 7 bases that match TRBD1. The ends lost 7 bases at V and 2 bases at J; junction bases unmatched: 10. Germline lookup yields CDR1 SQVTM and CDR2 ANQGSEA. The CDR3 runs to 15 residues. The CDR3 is CSATGTVRNTGELFF. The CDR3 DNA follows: TGCAGCGCTACCGGGACAGTGAGAAACACCGGGGAGCTGTTTTTT.

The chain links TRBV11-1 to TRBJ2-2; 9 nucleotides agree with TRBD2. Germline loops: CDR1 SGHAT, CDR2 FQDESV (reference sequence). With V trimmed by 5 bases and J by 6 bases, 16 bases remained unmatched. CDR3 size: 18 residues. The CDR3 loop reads CASSKKGLANLFAGELFF. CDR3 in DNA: TGTGCCAGCAGCAAAAAGGGACTAGCTAATTTGTTTGCCGGGGAGCTGTTTTTT.